These 19 T cell receptor beta chains were all obtained from the same sample, sequenced in a study of cytomegalovirus exposure and HLA in healthy donors. The PCR contained 60 Vbeta and 13 Jbeta primers. Libraries were prepared by immunoSEQ multiplex PCR; TCRdb keeps only in-frame clonotypes and omits some of them. The data contain tens of thousands of clones, under 80% of them singletons. Material: PBMCs. Every receptor here comes from a woman in her forties or fifties in good health and CMV-seropositive.

This clone was recorded a few times. The chain links TRBV7-8 to TRBJ1-5; 8 nucleotides align to TRBD1. V lost 5 bases, J lost 4 bases, and 4 bases stayed unmatched. The CDR3 totals 14 residues. Germline V CDR1 and CDR2: SGHVS, FQNEAQ. The CDR3 is CASSRTGSNQPQHF. The DNA for the CDR3 is TGTGCCAGCAGCCGGACAGGGAGTAATCAGCCCCAGCATTTT.

In DNA, the CDR3 is TGTGCCAGCAGGAGGGCCCCAGGGGTCACAAAACTGTTTTTT. This encodes CASRRAPGVTKLFF. V is TRBV7-9 and J is TRBJ1-4; possible D gene TRBD1, 6 bases. The germline V gene encodes CDR1 SEHNR and CDR2 FQNEAQ (reference sequence). This CDR3 spans 14 amino acids. Trimming stripped 6 bases from V and 10 bases from J, with 18 bases between.

The V call is TRBV9, the J call TRBJ2-5, with 9 bases identical to TRBD1. Germline V CDR1 and CDR2: SGDLS, YYNGEE. Losses at the gene ends were 2 bases for V and 5 bases for J; bases not matched to a gene: 4. There are 14 residues in the CDR3. The CDR3 protein is CASSVTGGGETQYF. The CDR3 region has the DNA TGTGCCAGCAGCGTGACAGGGGGTGGTGAGACCCAGTACTTC. Looking up the rest from reference TRBV9 and TRBJ2-5 gives the full variable domain: DSGVTQTPKHLITATGQRVTLRCSPRSGDLSVYWYQQSLDQGLQFLIQYYNGEERAKGNILERFSAQQFPDLHSELNLSSLELGDSALYFCASSVTGGGETQYFGPGTRLLVL.

V usage is TRBV6-1 and J usage is TRBJ2-5, with D unresolved. Between the trimmed V and J ends, which lost 8 bases and 1 base, there was a span of 17 bases. Per the germline V gene, CDR1 is MNHNS and CDR2 is SASEGT. This CDR3 comprises 15 residues. CDR3 region: CASVRSPGFQETQYF. The CDR3 DNA is TGTGCCAGCGTAAGAAGTCCAGGATTCCAAGAGACCCAGTACTTC.

The genes are TRBV6-1 and TRBJ2-5, with 7 bases identical to TRBD1. The germline V gene has CDR1 MNHNS and CDR2 SASEGT. The ends lost 4 bases at V and 4 bases at J; junction bases unmatched: 9. This CDR3 contains 15 residues. The CDR3, as DNA: TGTGCCAGCAGTGGAATGGGACAGCCACCAGAGACCCAGTACTTC. This encodes CASSGMGQPPETQYF.

The chain couples TRBV9 to TRBJ2-5; TRBD1 aligns across 8 bases. The CDR3 has 15 amino acids. V was pared by 3 bases and J by 8 bases, with 12 bases of the junction left unmatched. The germline V gene has CDR1 SGDLS and CDR2 YYNGEE. This CDR3 is CASSASGGTESTQYF. CDR3 DNA sequence: TGTGCCAGCAGCGCCTCAGGGGGCACCGAGAGCACCCAGTACTTC. Together with reference TRBV9 and TRBJ2-5, the CDR3 gives the full variable domain: DSGVTQTPKHLITATGQRVTLRCSPRSGDLSVYWYQQSLDQGLQFLIQYYNGEERAKGNILERFSAQQFPDLHSELNLSSLELGDSALYFCASSASGGTESTQYFGPGTRLLVL.

V usage is TRBV6-6 and J usage is TRBJ1-2; 8 nucleotides align to TRBD1. The CDR3 is 11 amino acids. Germline assignment: CDR1 MNHNY and CDR2 SVGAGI (reference sequence). The J segment lost 5 bases and the V segment lost 10 bases, leaving 3 bases of the junction unmatched. The chain's CDR3 is CATRQGYGYTF. The CDR3 DNA is TGTGCCACACGACAGGGGTATGGCTACACCTTC.

The rearrangement links TRBV5-1 to TRBJ1-6, with 7 bases fitting TRBD1. CDR1 is SGHRS, CDR2 YFSETQ, per germline. The CDR3 sequence is 13 residues long. Trimming cost V 7 bases and J 8 bases; bases outside gene matches: 6. The CDR3 reads CASGTELDSPLHF. In DNA, the CDR3 is TGCGCCAGCGGGACAGAACTGGATTCACCCCTCCACTTT. The full variable domain, its missing parts supplied by reference TRBV5-1 and TRBJ1-6, is KAGVTQTPRYLIKTRGQQVTLSCSPISGHRSVSWYQQTPGQGLQFLFEYFSETQRNKGNFPGRFSGRQFSNSRSEMNVSTLELGDSALYLCASGTELDSPLHFGNGTRLTVT.

The J gene is TRBJ2-7, the V gene TRBV6-6, with a tentative D call TRBD1 (6 bases). Germline values: CDR1 MNHNY, CDR2 SVGAGI (reference sequence). V was pared by 5 bases and J by 2 bases, with 16 bases between. The CDR3 totals 15 residues. The CDR3, as DNA: TGTGCCAGCAGTCATTTTCGACAGGTAACCTACGAGCAGTACGTC. Protein: CASSHFRQVTYEQYV.

This clone came up a few times. The V call is TRBV19, the J call TRBJ2-1; 10 bases match TRBD1. V dropped 5 bases and J dropped 6; count of bases not matched to a gene: 10. Germline CDR1 is LNHDA and CDR2 is SQIVND (reference sequence). The CDR3 consists of 16 residues. The CDR3 loop reads CASSPPGTGVLNEQFF. CDR3 DNA sequence: TGTGCCAGTAGTCCCCCCGGGACAGGGGTCCTCAATGAGCAGTTCTTC.

The chain combines TRBV11-2 with TRBJ1-6, with 7 bases identical to TRBD1. The CDR3 runs 15 residues. V was clipped by 5 bases and J by 8 bases; unmatched bases: 9. Germline V gives CDR1 SGHAT, CDR2 FQNNGV. The CDR3 DNA follows: TGTGCCAGCAGCGGGGTCCGGGACAGACATTCACCCCTCCACTTT. Protein sequence: CASSGVRDRHSPLHF. Variable domain in full (rest from reference TRBV11-2 and TRBJ1-6): EAGVAQSPRYKIIEKRQSVAFWCNPISGHATLYWYQQILGQGPKLLIQFQNNGVVDDSQLPKDRFSAERLKGVDSTLKIQPAKLEDSAVYLCASSGVRDRHSPLHFGNGTRLTVT.

The chain couples TRBV9 to TRBJ2-4, with a weak D call TRBD1 (5 bases). Per germline, CDR1 SGDLS and CDR2 YYNGEE. The CDR3 is 14 residues long. Trimming took 4 bases from V and 8 from J, leaving 16 bases between them. CDR3 sequence reads: CASSLQAGQDIQYF. As DNA, the CDR3 is TGTGCCAGCAGCCTGCAGGCAGGGCAGGACATTCAGTACTTC. Based on the CDR3 plus reference TRBV9 and TRBJ2-4, the full variable domain is DSGVTQTPKHLITATGQRVTLRCSPRSGDLSVYWYQQSLDQGLQFLIQYYNGEERAKGNILERFSAQQFPDLHSELNLSSLELGDSALYFCASSLQAGQDIQYFGAGTRLSVL.

This clone has a handful of counts. This chain connects TRBV5-6 to TRBJ2-7, with D possibly matching TRBD2 (5 bases). Germline lookup yields CDR1 SGHDT and CDR2 YYEEEE. The CDR3 contains 14 residues. The V end lost 6 bases, the J end lost 2 bases, and 15 bases lay between the germline ends. For the CDR3, the DNA is TGTGCCAGCATCAGGACTGGAGGAGCCTACGAGCAGTACTTC. This codes for CASIRTGGAYEQYF.

V is TRBV7-9 and J is TRBJ2-2; no clear D. This CDR3 is built from 12 residues. Trimming removed 4 bases from V and 6 bases from J, with 6 bases in between. Germline V lookup: CDR1 SEHNR, CDR2 FQNEAQ (reference sequence). This CDR3 is CASSYYAGELFF. CDR3 nucleotide sequence: TGTGCCAGCAGCTACTATGCCGGGGAGCTGTTTTTT.

The chain combines TRBV5-1 with TRBJ1-1; no definite D call. Germline loops: CDR1 SGHRS, CDR2 YFSETQ. CDR3 size: 13 residues. Trimming left V 5 bases short and J 1 base short, with 9 bases between. The CDR3 region is CASRFRGNTEAFF. For the CDR3, the DNA is TGCGCCAGCAGGTTTCGGGGGAACACTGAAGCTTTCTTT.

This sequence joins TRBV12-5 and TRBJ2-1, with D possibly TRBD2 on 6 matching bases. V was cut by 5 bases and J by 9 bases, with 17 bases left in between. This CDR3 has 14 residues. CDR1 and CDR2 (germline): LGHNT, FRNRAP. The CDR3 reads CASGDGFSAGEQFF. CDR3 bases: TGTGCTAGTGGTGACGGTTTTTCAGCGGGTGAGCAGTTCTTC.

There are a few counts of this clone. The rearrangement joins TRBV11-3 to TRBJ1-1, with TRBD1 matching over 8 bases. Germline V gene sequence: CDR1 SGHNT, CDR2 YENEEA. The junction had 12 bases not matched to a gene; V was cut back by 4 bases and J by 5 bases. This CDR3 is built from 16 residues. In nucleotides, the CDR3 is TGTGCCAGCAGCTCCCGGACAGGGTACCCGGGGACTGAAGCTTTCTTT. It translates to CASSSRTGYPGTEAFF.

This chain uses TRBV6-1 with TRBJ1-5; 10 nucleotides align to TRBD1. J gave up 6 bases and V 4 bases, and 0 bases lay outside the gene matches. Germline lookup yields CDR1 MNHNS and CDR2 SASEGT. This CDR3 has 13 amino acids. The CDR3 sequence is CASSGTGGQPQHF. In nucleotides, the CDR3 is TGTGCCAGCAGTGGGACAGGGGGTCAGCCCCAGCATTTT.

The chain employs TRBV7-9 and TRBJ2-3; 10 positions agree with TRBD2. The germline CDR1 and CDR2 sequences are SEHNR and FQNEAQ (reference sequence). With V trimmed by 3 bases and J by 0 bases, 3 bases remained unmatched. CDR3 size: 16 residues. DNA for the CDR3: TGTGCCAGCAGCTTCAGACTAGCGGGCAGCACAGATACGCAGTATTTT. Its translation is CASSFRLAGSTDTQYF.